These 27 T cell receptor beta chains originate from one sample sequenced in a study of cytotoxic CD8 clonotypes in ibrutinib-treated CLL. The assay was immunoSEQ multiplex PCR, and TCRdb's table has in-frame clones only and misses some. The sample shows 140,000 to 150,000 clones, approximately 80% of them seen only once. The sample consisted of PBMCs, taken after 24 months of ibrutinib treatment. The receptors were gathered from a human donor with chronic lymphocytic leukemia.

This clone has only a few counts. This rearrangement joins TRBV21-1 to TRBJ1-2. TRBV21-1 is given as a pseudogene. The CDR3 has 16 amino acids. CDR3 residues: CARVRNISPRSYGYTF. As DNA, the CDR3 is TGTGCCCGCGTCCGTAACATCTCCCCGAGATCATATGGCTACACCTTC.

The rearrangement links TRBV18 to TRBJ2-1, with D possibly matching TRBD1 (6 bases). Germline V lookup: CDR1 KGHSH, CDR2 LQKENI. This CDR3 spans 15 amino acids. V gave up 4 bases and J gave up 0 bases, with 10 bases separating them. CDR3 in DNA: TGTGCCAGCTCACTTCGACAGGACTCCTACAATGAGCAGTTCTTC. Translation: CASSLRQDSYNEQFF. Full variable domain (rest looked up from reference TRBV18 and TRBJ2-1): NAGVMQNPRHLVRRRGQEARLRCSPMKGHSHVYWYRQLPEEGLKFMVYLQKENIIDESGMPKERFSAEFPKEGPSILRIQQVVRGDSAAYFCASSLRQDSYNEQFFGPGTRLTVL.

The rearrangement links TRBV18 to TRBJ2-3, with D perhaps being TRBD1 or TRBD2 (5 bases each). The CDR3 is 15 amino acids. V was shortened by 4 bases and J by 0 bases, with 11 bases between the two germline ends. The germline CDR1 and CDR2 sequences are KGHSH and LQKENI. CDR3 sequence: CASSRRGGSTDTQYF. DNA for the CDR3: TGTGCCAGCTCACGCCGGGGCGGTAGCACAGATACGCAGTATTTT.

V gene TRBV5-1 combines with J gene TRBJ2-1, with 8 positions matching TRBD2. Germline-derived CDR1 and CDR2 are SGHRS and YFSETQ. The CDR3 spans 17 residues. V shed 1 base and J 9 bases; nucleotides not matched to a gene: 15. CDR3 amino acids: CASSLRAGTSGATEQFF. In nucleotides, the CDR3 is TGCGCCAGCAGCTTGCGGGCCGGGACTAGTGGGGCAACTGAGCAGTTCTTC.

The chain joins TRBV18 to TRBJ1-1; the match to TRBD1 covers 8 bases. The ends lost 5 bases at V and 5 bases at J; junction bases unmatched: 4. CDR1 KGHSH and CDR2 LQKENI come from the germline V gene. The CDR3 contains 13 residues. CDR3 residues: CASSSDRATEAFF. Written as DNA, the CDR3 is TGTGCCAGCTCATCGGACAGGGCAACTGAAGCTTTCTTT.

With regard to this clone: At the DNA level, this CDR3 is encoded by other sequences in the same sample as well. The chain recombines TRBV7-9 with TRBJ2-7; D remains unclear. Germline V gene data show CDR1 as SEHNR and CDR2 as FQNEAQ (reference sequence). The length of the CDR3 is 12 residues. The ends were cut back, 5 bases at V and 0 bases at J, with 5 bases in the middle. CDR3: CASSRSSYEQYF. CDR3 bases: TGTGCCAGCAGCCGGAGCTCCTACGAGCAGTACTTC.

This chain connects TRBV6-5 to TRBJ1-1; 7 positions agree with TRBD1. Germline lookup yields CDR1 MNHEY and CDR2 SVGAGI. Trimming at V came to 8 bases and at J to 5 bases, leaving 8 bases not matched to a gene. The CDR3 loop spans 13 amino acids. The CDR3 DNA reads TGTGCCAGCCTGTACAGGGGATTTACTGAAGCTTTCTTT. This codes for CASLYRGFTEAFF.

This clone was observed a few times. V is TRBV27 and J is TRBJ1-2, with D perhaps matching TRBD1 (6 bases). Germline V gives CDR1 MNHEY, CDR2 SMNVEV (reference sequence). Between the trimmed V and J ends, which lost 4 bases and 5 bases, there was a span of 8 bases. The CDR3 is made up of 12 amino acids. CDR3 sequence (DNA): TGTGCCAGCAGTTCTAGGGGGTATGGCTACACCTTC. Amino acid sequence: CASSSRGYGYTF.

Written as DNA, the CDR3 is TGTGCCAGCAGTTTGTGTACCGAGCAGTACTTC. This translates into CASSLCTEQYF. The V gene is TRBV27, the J gene TRBJ2-7, with D unclear. Germline CDR1 MNHEY, CDR2 SMNVEV (reference sequence). CDR3 length equals 11 residues. V was shortened by 3 bases and J by 6 bases, with 6 bases between the two germline ends.

The rearrangement uses TRBV7-2 and TRBJ2-5; 8 bases are a match to TRBD2. The CDR3 length is 15 residues. J gave up 5 bases and V 5 bases, and 10 bases lay outside the gene matches. The V gene's germline CDR1 is SGHTA and CDR2 FQGNSA. CDR3 sequence: CASSPGGLGRETQYF. CDR3 nucleotides: TGTGCCAGCAGCCCTGGGGGACTAGGGAGGGAGACCCAGTACTTC.

Only a few counts were recorded for this clone. The chain employs TRBV19 and TRBJ1-2; a possible D gene is TRBD1 (5 bases). CDR3 length: 16 residues. The V gene's germline CDR1 is LNHDA and CDR2 SQIVND (reference sequence). Trimming cost V 1 base and J 2 bases, with 14 bases left between them. CDR3: CASSIAGGAGNYGYTF. The CDR3 coding sequence is TGTGCCAGTAGTATAGCCGGAGGGGCAGGCAACTATGGCTACACCTTC.

This clone was detected ten times or more. V gene TRBV12-5 combines with J gene TRBJ2-1; D unclear. The CDR3 consists of 13 residues. The ends were cut back, 0 bases at V and 8 bases at J, with 8 bases in the middle. Germline CDR1 reads LGHNT; CDR2 reads FRNRAP. CDR3 coding DNA: TGTGCTAGTGGTTTGGTACCCCAGGATGAGCAGTTCTTC. Translation: CASGLVPQDEQFF.

The chain has TRBV28 and TRBJ1-2; 7 positions agree with TRBD1. Germline CDR1 is MDHEN and CDR2 is SYDVKM. This CDR3 comprises 14 residues. The ends lost 10 bases at V and 5 bases at J; junction bases unmatched: 13. The DNA of the CDR3 is TGTGCCACCGACCTACCGACAGGGTTGTATGGCTACACCTTC. Its translation: CATDLPTGLYGYTF.

This clone was seen just once. The chain has TRBV4-1 and TRBJ2-1; weak D call: TRBD2 (7 bases). Germline lookup yields CDR1 MGHRA and CDR2 YSYEKL. This CDR3 contains 15 residues. V gave up 3 bases and J gave up 5 bases, with 14 bases separating them. The CDR3 nucleotides read TGCGCCAGCAGCCATTTGGGGGGGGCAGACAATGAGCAGTTCTTC. Its protein is CASSHLGGADNEQFF.

The chain has TRBV11-2 and TRBJ2-1; 9 nucleotides agree with TRBD2. There are 17 residues in the CDR3. V shed 2 bases, J shed 8 bases, and the junction held 13 bases outside the gene matches. Germline V lookup: CDR1 SGHAT, CDR2 FQNNGV. CDR3 bases: TGTGCCAGCAGCTTATGGTCCGGGACTAGCTTCGGGGATGAGCAGTTCTTC. Its protein product is CASSLWSGTSFGDEQFF.

The chain links TRBV6-5 to TRBJ1-6, with D maybe TRBD1 (6 bases). Trimming removed 7 bases at V and 7 bases at J, with 17 bases between. The germline gives CDR1 MNHEY, CDR2 SVGAGI. This CDR3 contains 15 residues. The CDR3 nucleotides are TGTGCCAGCAACAAGGGGGGGGTTGGAAATTCACCCCTCCACTTT. Translation gives CASNKGGVGNSPLHF.

This clone occurred a few times. V is TRBV2 and J is TRBJ2-5, with D hard to call. Trimming shortened V by 0 bases and J by 8 bases, and 10 bases separated the two germline ends. Germline lookup yields CDR1 SNHLY and CDR2 FYNNEI. The CDR3 has 13 residues. DNA for the CDR3: TGTGCCAGCAGTGAAGCCGGGCCGTCAACCCAGTACTTC. Amino acid sequence: CASSEAGPSTQYF.

J is TRBJ2-2 and V is TRBV6-6; D is unresolved. The V end was cut by 0 bases, the J end by 8 bases, with 4 bases between. This CDR3 spans 12 amino acids. Germline assignment: CDR1 MNHNY and CDR2 SVGAGI (reference sequence). The CDR3 coding sequence is TGTGCCAGCAGTTACTCGATTGGGGAGCTGTTTTTT. Protein product: CASSYSIGELFF.

The chain recombines TRBV9 with TRBJ1-2; 9 bases agree with TRBD1. After removal of 0 bases from V and 4 bases from J, the junction contained 7 bases not matched to a gene. The CDR3 covers 16 residues. Germline V CDR1 and CDR2: SGDLS, YYNGEE. DNA for the CDR3: TGTGCCAGCAGCGTAGCCCGGGGACAGGGAAGCTATGGCTACACCTTC. Its protein is CASSVARGQGSYGYTF.

The gene calls are TRBV27 and TRBJ1-5, with a tentative D call TRBD1 (5 bases). The CDR3 runs 12 residues. V shed 8 bases and J shed 6 bases, with 11 bases lying between them. Germline CDR1 and CDR2: MNHEY and SMNVEV (reference sequence). CDR3 sequence (DNA): TGTGCCAGCGCATCTGGGGGTCAGCCCCAGCATTTT. The encoded protein is CASASGGQPQHF.

This chain connects TRBV4-2 to TRBJ1-4, with TRBD1 identical over 10 bases. Germline trimming cut 1 base from V and 8 bases from J; bases unmatched to any gene: 4. Per the germline V gene, CDR1 is LGHNA and CDR2 is YNFKEQ. The CDR3 consists of 15 residues. CDR3 loop: CASSQARDRGEKLFF. CDR3 nucleotides: TGTGCCAGCAGCCAAGCCCGGGACAGGGGAGAAAAACTGTTTTTT.

The chain joins TRBV6-5 to TRBJ1-1; unclear D gene. V was trimmed by 5 bases and J by 1 base, leaving 8 bases between them. From germline, CDR1 is MNHEY and CDR2 SVGAGI. There are 13 residues in the CDR3. In DNA, the CDR3 is TGTGCCAGCAGTGTCCGGCAGAACACTGAAGCTTTCTTT. It specifies CASSVRQNTEAFF.

This clone was picked up a small number of times. This chain joins TRBV9 and TRBJ1-3; maybe TRBD1 (6 bases). There are 15 residues in the CDR3. Per the germline V gene, CDR1 is SGDLS and CDR2 is YYNGEE. V lost 4 bases to trimming and J lost 0 bases, with 11 bases between them. CDR3 region: CASSPGVVSGNTIYF. The CDR3 DNA follows: TGTGCCAGCAGCCCAGGGGTAGTCTCTGGAAACACCATATATTTT.

The genes are TRBV6-6 and TRBJ2-3; 7 bases fit TRBD1. With 7 bases clipped from V and 5 bases from J, the junction kept 3 bases outside the gene matches. CDR1 and CDR2 from the germline V gene are MNHNY and SVGAGI (reference sequence). The length of the CDR3 is 12 residues. The CDR3 spells CASTDRVDTQYF. For the CDR3, the DNA is TGTGCCAGCACCGACAGGGTAGATACGCAGTATTTT.

J is TRBJ1-5 and V is TRBV30, with D perhaps TRBD1 (6 bases). The V gene lost 3 bases and the J gene lost 4 bases, with 16 bases spanning the gap. This CDR3 contains 15 residues. Germline lookup yields CDR1 GTSNPN and CDR2 SVGIG (reference sequence). Here the CDR3 reads CAWSGGEGNNQPQHF. CDR3 DNA sequence: TGTGCCTGGAGCGGGGGCGAGGGGAATAATCAGCCCCAGCATTTT. The variable domain in full, completed from reference TRBV30 and TRBJ1-5, reads SQTIHQWPATLVQPVGSPLSLECTVEGTSNPNLYWYRQAAGRGLQLLFYSVGIGQISSEVPQNLSASRPQDRQFILSSKKLLLSDSGFYLCAWSGGEGNNQPQHFGDGTRLSIL.

This chain joins TRBV27 and TRBJ2-7, with D perhaps matching TRBD2 (5 bases). Trimming left V 8 bases short and J 3 bases short, with 23 bases between. CDR1 and CDR2 (germline): MNHEY, SMNVEV (reference sequence). The CDR3 runs to 16 residues. The CDR3, as DNA: TGTGCCAGCGCCCTTTTGGGTGGGCCCGGGGACTACGAGCAGTACTTC. Residues: CASALLGGPGDYEQYF.

This clone came up a few times. J is TRBJ1-1 and V is TRBV6-6; D gene ambiguous. Germline V gives CDR1 MNHNY, CDR2 SVGAGI (reference sequence). The CDR3 spans 14 residues. V was clipped by 7 bases and J by 5 bases, with 17 bases between them. The CDR3 sequence is CASNPSRGRTEAFF. CDR3 nucleotide sequence: TGTGCCAGCAACCCGTCCCGGGGTCGAACTGAAGCTTTCTTT.